A selection of T cell receptor beta chains follows, all from one sample in a study of technical replicates of blood from several donors. Assay: immunoSEQ multiplex PCR; the TCRdb copy retains only in-frame clones and omits some. The data show 55,000 to 75,000 clones, 75% to 95% seen once. The sample comprised PBMCs. These receptors all come from a human donor in good health. Some clones in this sample may be carry-over from other donors' samples. CDR3s include the opening cysteine and the closing phenylalanine or tryptophan. The order of the fields is J gene, D gene, clone size, V gene, CDR3 DNA, CDR3 protein. A D gene is named only where the DNA matches it firmly. The size of a clone is reported for some rows only, either as once, few or many, or as a class for expanded clones.

TRBJ1-2	TRBD1	once	TRBV18	TGTGCCAGCTCACCTTCTGGGGACAGGTGGTTCTTC	CASSPSGDRWFF
TRBJ1-6	TRBD1	NA	TRBV30	TGTGCCTGGAGTAGACGAGACAGGGACAATTCACCCCTCCACTTT	CAWSRRDRDNSPLHF
TRBJ1-5	NA	NA	TRBV7-3	TGTGCCAGCAGCCAAAAGCATTTT	CASSQKHF
TRBJ2-7	TRBD2	NA	TRBV7-3	TGTGCCAGCAGCTCGGGACTAGCGGGAGGTGAGCAGTACTTC	CASSSGLAGGEQYF
TRBJ2-5	TRBD2	NA	TRBV5-5	TGTGCCAGCAGCTCGTGGGGACTAGCGTACCAAGAGACCCAGTACTTC	CASSSWGLAYQETQYF
TRBJ1-1	TRBD1	NA	TRBV9	TGTGCCAGCAGCGCGACAGGGGTAAACACTGAAGCTTTCTTT	CASSATGVNTEAFF
TRBJ2-3	NA	NA	TRBV4-1	TGCGCCAGCAGCAACGTGGACAGCCCGACCACAGATACGCAGTATTTT	CASSNVDSPTTDTQYF
TRBJ1-3	NA	NA	TRBV6-6	TGTGCCAGCAGTTACGACGACAATACGATATATTTT	CASSYDDNTIYF
TRBJ1-1	NA	NA	TRBV29-1	TGCAGCGTTATGACAGGGAACACTGAAGCTTTCTTT	CSVMTGNTEAFF
TRBJ1-1	NA	NA	TRBV27	TGTGCCAGCAGCGACAGCCAGAACACTGAAGCTTTCTTT	CASSDSQNTEAFF
TRBJ2-5	NA	NA	TRBV5-1	TGCGCCAGCAACTCTGGAGGGACAGAGACCCAGTACTTC	CASNSGGTETQYF
TRBJ1-2	TRBD1	NA	TRBV5-1	TGCGCCAGCAGCTTGACCCGGACAGGGGGCGAGAGCTATGGCTACACCTTC	CASSLTRTGGESYGYTF
TRBJ2-1	NA	NA	TRBV7-9	TGTGCCAGCAGCTTACCGAGGGCCCATGAGCAGTTCTTC	CASSLPRAHEQFF
TRBJ2-4	NA	NA	TRBV7-9	TGTGCCAGCAGCTTAGCTGGGGGAGGTGACAAAAACATTCAGTACTTC	CASSLAGGGDKNIQYF
TRBJ2-5	TRBD2	NA	TRBV4-3	TGCGCCAGCAGCCAAGGGGTGGGAGCGGGGGGGCCAGAGACCCAGTACTTC	CASSQGVGAGGPETQYF
TRBJ1-6	NA	NA	TRBV5-1	TGCGCCAGCAGCTTGACAGGAAATAATAAAGGGTCACCCCTCCACTTT	CASSLTGNNKGSPLHF
TRBJ2-5	TRBD2	NA	TRBV7-2	TGTGCCAGCAGCTATAGCGGGGGGAACCAAGAGACCCAGTACTTC	CASSYSGGNQETQYF
TRBJ2-1	TRBD2	NA	TRBV7-2	TGTGCCAGCAGCTTAGTGGCTAGCGGGCCTCCCGGCAATGAGCAGTTCTTC	CASSLVASGPPGNEQFF
TRBJ2-5	TRBD2	NA	TRBV19	TGTGCCAGTAGTCCCGGGACTAGCGGGGGACAAGAGACCCAGTACTTC	CASSPGTSGGQETQYF
TRBJ2-5	NA	NA	TRBV5-1	TGCGCCAGCAGCCGACAGCCTACTCAAGAGACCCAGTACTTC	CASSRQPTQETQYF
TRBJ2-5	NA	NA	TRBV6-1	TGTGCCAGCAGCCGACTGAGTAGGCAAGAGACCCAGTACTTC	CASSRLSRQETQYF
TRBJ2-1	TRBD2	NA	TRBV6-1	TGTGCCACCGCCTGGGGGGGTTGGGGTGAGCAGTTCTTC	CATAWGGWGEQFF
TRBJ2-3	TRBD2	once	TRBV7-3	TGTGCCAGCAGCTCCGCTGGCGGGGGGGCCCGTACGCAGTATTTT	CASSSAGGGARTQYF
TRBJ2-2	NA	NA	TRBV2	TGTGCCAGCAGTGAAGCGGGGTTCGGGGAAAACACCGGGGAGCTGTTTTTT	CASSEAGFGENTGELFF
TRBJ1-1	NA	NA	TRBV19	TGTGCCAGTAGTTTGAGACAGGTGAACACTGAAGCTTTCTTT	CASSLRQVNTEAFF
TRBJ2-3	TRBD2	NA	TRBV7-2	TGTGCCAGCAGTTCCGGACTAGCGAACTTGGTGGATACGCAGTATTTT	CASSSGLANLVDTQYF
TRBJ2-1	TRBD2	once	TRBV9	TGTGCCAGCAGCGTTGGCGGGGGGCCCTACAATGAGCAGTTCTTC	CASSVGGGPYNEQFF
TRBJ1-4	NA	NA	TRBV7-9	TGTGCCAGCAGCCGGAATGAAAAACTGTTTTTT	CASSRNEKLFF
TRBJ1-5	NA	NA	TRBV4-3	TGCGCCAGCAGCCAAGATTGGGCAGACGATAGCAATCAGCCCCAGCATTTT	CASSQDWADDSNQPQHF
TRBJ2-1	TRBD2	NA	TRBV6-5	TGTGCCAGCAGTTACGGGCCGGGAGGCAATGAGCAGTTCTTC	CASSYGPGGNEQFF
TRBJ2-5	NA	NA	TRBV6-5	TGTGCCAGCAGTTACAATCAGGAGGGTCGGGAGACCCAGTACTTC	CASSYNQEGRETQYF
TRBJ2-7	TRBD1	NA	TRBV27	TGTGCCAGCAGTTCAAGACAGGGGGCACGCTACGAGCAGTACTTC	CASSSRQGARYEQYF
TRBJ1-1	TRBD1	NA	TRBV19	TGTGCCAGTAGCCACGACAGGGGTAACACTGAAGCTTTCTTT	CASSHDRGNTEAFF
TRBJ2-7	NA	NA	TRBV5-6	TGTGCCAGCAGCTGGGCGGAGTGGGGCACCTACGAGCAGTACTTC	CASSWAEWGTYEQYF
TRBJ1-6	NA	NA	TRBV13	TGTGCCAGCACGCACCGACAGGCAAGCTCCTATAATTCACCCCTCCACTTT	CASTHRQASSYNSPLHF
TRBJ1-1	NA	NA	TRBV4-3	TGCGCCAGCAGCCAAGGAATAGTTTGGAGGGCAGAGATGAACACTGAAGCTTTCTTT	CASSQGIVWRAEMNTEAFF
TRBJ2-2	TRBD2	NA	TRBV10-3	TGTGCCATCAGTGAAGGAACTAGCGGGGGGGCGGGCACCGGGGAGCTGTTTTTT	CAISEGTSGGAGTGELFF
TRBJ1-1	NA	NA	TRBV7-9	TGTGCCAGCAGCTCACGGTTAGGGGGGGACACTGAAGCTTTCTTT	CASSSRLGGDTEAFF
TRBJ2-2	TRBD2	once	TRBV5-1	TGCGCCAGCAGCCGAGGGACTAGCGGGAGAGACACCGGGGAGCTGTTTTTT	CASSRGTSGRDTGELFF
TRBJ1-2	NA	NA	TRBV4-1	TGCGCCAGCAGCCAAATCCCTTGGAGTGGCTACACCTTC	CASSQIPWSGYTF
TRBJ2-1	TRBD2	NA	TRBV4-3	TGCGCCAGCAGCCAAGGACCAACGGGAGGGCCCAATGAGCAGTTCTTC	CASSQGPTGGPNEQFF
TRBJ2-5	NA	NA	TRBV9	TGTGCCAGCAGCGTAGGAGGTGCGGCCATCCAAGAGACCCAGTACTTC	CASSVGGAAIQETQYF
TRBJ2-2	TRBD1	NA	TRBV5-1	TGCGCCAGCAGCTTGGGACAGGGGGTCGCCGGGGAGCTGTTTTTT	CASSLGQGVAGELFF
TRBJ2-3	NA	NA	TRBV5-5	TGTGCCAGCACCTCGGGTGGATCTAGCACAGATACGCAGTATTTT	CASTSGGSSTDTQYF
TRBJ2-7	NA	NA	TRBV10-3	TGTGCCATCAGTGAGCCCCTCAGCTACGAGCAGTACTTC	CAISEPLSYEQYF
TRBJ1-2	TRBD1	NA	TRBV6-1	TGTGCCAGCACCGGACAGGCCTCAATATATGGCTACACCTTC	CASTGQASIYGYTF
TRBJ2-7	NA	NA	TRBV11-2	TGTGCCAGCAGCTTCGCCGACTACTACGAGCAGTACTTC	CASSFADYYEQYF
TRBJ1-6	TRBD1	NA	TRBV9	TGTGCCAGCAGCGCGACAGGGGTAAATTCACCCCTCCACTTT	CASSATGVNSPLHF
TRBJ2-5	NA	NA	TRBV19	TGTGCCAGTAGTTCGTTAGCCTCCGAGACCCAGTACTTC	CASSSLASETQYF
TRBJ2-7	NA	NA	TRBV4-1	TGCGCCAGCAGCCAAGTGGCAGAGGGGGTGGGGCAGGGCTCCGAGCAGTACTTC	CASSQVAEGVGQGSEQYF
TRBJ1-3	NA	NA	TRBV6-5	TGTGCCAGCAGTTATGTGCGCGGGTCTGGAAACACCATATATTTT	CASSYVRGSGNTIYF